The 23 T cell receptor beta chains reported below all come from one sample, sequenced in a study of cytomegalovirus exposure and HLA in healthy donors. This PCR relied on a set of 60 Vbeta primers and 13 Jbeta primers. This table comes from immunoSEQ multiplex PCR, and its TCRdb copy is limited to in-frame clones, with some not included. The sample contains about 130,000 clones, 70% to 80% of which appear only once. The specimen was PBMCs. These receptors were taken from a woman in her forties or fifties in good health and CMV-seronegative.

The chain recombines TRBV7-2 with TRBJ2-7; 10 positions match TRBD2. V gave up 5 bases and J gave up 6 bases; unmatched junction bases: 10. Per germline, CDR1 SGHTA and CDR2 FQGNSA. CDR3 length equals 15 residues. As DNA, the CDR3 is TGTGCCAGCAGCCCTCTAGCGGGAGTAAGAAGCGAGCAGTACTTC. It yields the protein CASSPLAGVRSEQYF.

This chain connects TRBV10-3 to TRBJ1-1, with 7 bases fitting TRBD1. The germline CDR1 and CDR2 sequences are ENHRY and SYGVKD. This CDR3 has 13 amino acids. With 11 bases clipped from V and 4 bases from J, the junction kept 10 bases outside the gene matches. DNA of the CDR3: TGTGCCGTCCGGACAGGCGGGTCCACTGAAGCTTTCTTT. It translates to CAVRTGGSTEAFF.

The gene calls are TRBV28 and TRBJ2-1; 10 bases are a match to TRBD2. Germline V gene sequence: CDR1 MDHEN, CDR2 SYDVKM. This CDR3 spans 15 amino acids. Germline trimming cut 6 bases from V and 4 bases from J; bases unmatched to any gene: 6. In DNA, the CDR3 is TGTGCCAGCAGCAGGCTTAGCGGGAGGTACAATGAGCAGTTCTTC. The encoded protein is CASSRLSGRYNEQFF.

The rearrangement uses TRBV10-3 and TRBJ2-2; no clear D. V lost 10 bases and J lost 2, with 5 bases in between. Germline CDR1 reads ENHRY; CDR2 reads SYGVKD. The CDR3 runs 11 residues. This CDR3 reads CATKNTGELFF. The CDR3 DNA reads TGTGCCACCAAAAACACCGGGGAGCTGTTTTTT.

This clone was observed a few times. V and J are TRBV28 and TRBJ1-4; D call uncertain. Germline CDR1 MDHEN, CDR2 SYDVKM. CDR3 length: 16 residues. Trimming took off 3 bases at V and 2 bases at J, with 13 bases between the two ends. CDR3 sequence reads: CASSLFGVSTNEKLFF. In DNA form, the CDR3 reads TGTGCCAGCAGTTTGTTCGGGGTCTCGACTAATGAAAAACTGTTTTTT.

This clone was seen just once. V is TRBV7-2 and J is TRBJ2-5, with 10 bases lining up with TRBD1. Germline V CDR1 and CDR2: SGHTA, FQGNSA. CDR3 length: 16 amino acids. With 0 bases clipped from V and 6 bases from J, the junction kept 7 bases outside the gene matches. CDR3 amino acids: CASSLAVTGGRKTQYF. CDR3 DNA sequence: TGTGCCAGCAGCTTAGCAGTGACAGGGGGCCGGAAGACCCAGTACTTC.

The rearrangement uses TRBV4-2 and TRBJ1-1; D perhaps matches TRBD1 (5 bases). The CDR3 is 16 amino acids. Per the germline V gene, CDR1 is LGHNA and CDR2 is YNFKEQ. Trimming stripped 1 base from V and 0 bases from J, with 12 bases between. The CDR3 here is CASSQGGVQMNTEAFF. DNA of the CDR3: TGTGCCAGCAGCCAAGGGGGGGTTCAAATGAACACTGAAGCTTTCTTT.

The rearrangement joins TRBV9 to TRBJ1-4; D perhaps matches TRBD1 (6 bases). Germline loops: CDR1 SGDLS, CDR2 YYNGEE. CDR3 size: 15 residues. Trimming cost V 0 bases and J 8 bases, with 14 bases left between them. The chain's CDR3 is CASSVAEGGIEKLFF. The CDR3 DNA is TGTGCCAGCAGCGTAGCTGAAGGGGGTATAGAAAAACTGTTTTTT.

Comments on this clone: Other nucleotide sequences in the sample specify the same CDR3. The chain joins TRBV4-3 to TRBJ2-2, with TRBD2 as a possible D gene (5 bases). The CDR3 loop spans 16 amino acids. Trimming stripped 3 bases from V and 8 bases from J, with 19 bases between. CDR1 is LGHNA and CDR2 is YSLEER in the germline V gene. CDR3 protein: CASSHVTRTRGGELFF. CDR3 nucleotides: TGCGCCAGCAGCCACGTTACTAGAACCCGGGGAGGGGAGCTGTTTTTT.

This clone was recorded only once. V gene TRBV7-9 combines with J gene TRBJ1-4; TRBD1 agrees at 12 bases. V trimming: 5 bases; J trimming: 4 bases; junction bases outside the gene matches: 8. This CDR3 is 17 amino acids long. Germline lookup yields CDR1 SEHNR and CDR2 FQNEAQ (reference sequence). The CDR3, as DNA: TGTGCCAGCAGCCAACCGGGACAGGGGGCGGTTAATGAAAAACTGTTTTTT. Its translation: CASSQPGQGAVNEKLFF.

The V call is TRBV27, the J call TRBJ2-7, with no clear D. The germline V gene has CDR1 MNHEY and CDR2 SMNVEV (reference sequence). The CDR3 has 13 residues. V lost 5 bases to trimming and J lost 6 bases, with 14 bases between them. The CDR3: CASSRPRCGEQYV. The CDR3 DNA follows: TGTGCCAGCAGTCGCCCCAGGTGTGGCGAGCAGTACGTC.

The chain employs TRBV5-1 and TRBJ1-5; D is ambiguous. Germline CDR1 reads SGHRS; CDR2 reads YFSETQ. The CDR3 runs to 13 residues. Trimming stripped 4 bases from V and 9 bases from J, with 14 bases between. The CDR3 loop reads CASSEESYGPQHF. The CDR3, as DNA: TGCGCCAGCAGCGAAGAGTCATATGGGCCCCAGCATTTT.

This chain links TRBV29-1 with TRBJ2-1; 7 bases agree with TRBD2. The germline CDR1 and CDR2 sequences are SQVTM and ANQGSEA. CDR3 length: 16 amino acids. V lost 5 bases, J lost 1 base, and 11 bases stayed unmatched. CDR3 in amino acids: CSVPGSSGLSYNEQFF. The CDR3 bases are TGCAGCGTTCCCGGGTCTAGCGGCCTTTCCTACAATGAGCAGTTCTTC.

Written as DNA, the CDR3 is TGTGCCAGCAGTTTATACGGGACAGGGGGCTACGAGCAGTACTTC. It encodes CASSLYGTGGYEQYF. V is TRBV28 and J is TRBJ2-7; 11 nucleotides match TRBD1. CDR1 MDHEN and CDR2 SYDVKM come from the germline V gene. V was clipped by 1 base and J by 3 bases; unmatched bases: 2. The CDR3 has 15 residues.

This sequence joins TRBV6-1 and TRBJ2-3; a weak D match, TRBD2 (5 bases). V was shortened by 3 bases and J by 2 bases, with 18 bases between the two germline ends. Germline CDR1 and CDR2: MNHNS and SASEGT. The CDR3 length is 17 residues. CDR3 in amino acids: CASSEDSFWADTDTQYF. DNA for the CDR3: TGTGCCAGCAGTGAGGACTCGTTTTGGGCAGACACAGATACGCAGTATTTT.

This clone has only one observation. J is TRBJ2-7 and V is TRBV2, with TRBD1 as a possible D gene (5 bases). Germline values: CDR1 SNHLY, CDR2 FYNNEI. Trimming removed 7 bases from V and 3 bases from J, with 16 bases in between. This CDR3 contains 14 residues. The CDR3, as DNA: TGTGCCAGCACCGAGCCGACAAGGGGCTACGAGCAGTACTTC. This gives the protein CASTEPTRGYEQYF.

V is TRBV7-9 and J is TRBJ2-7, with TRBD2 identical over 14 bases. The CDR3 consists of 19 residues. Per germline, CDR1 SEHNR and CDR2 FQNEAQ (reference sequence). Trimming cost V 3 bases and J 1 base; bases outside gene matches: 11. CDR3 sequence reads: CASSFMIGTSGSHSYEQYV. The CDR3 DNA reads TGTGCCAGCAGCTTCATGATTGGGACTAGCGGGAGTCATTCCTACGAGCAGTACGTC.

V is TRBV5-6 and J is TRBJ2-6; 7 positions match TRBD1. Germline values: CDR1 SGHDT, CDR2 YYEEEE. J was trimmed by 1 base and V by 4 bases; bases with no gene match: 11. This CDR3 contains 18 residues. The CDR3 sequence: CASSPRDSAKSGANVLTF. In DNA form, the CDR3 reads TGTGCCAGCAGCCCGAGGGACAGTGCGAAATCTGGGGCCAACGTCCTGACTTTC.

This chain joins TRBV7-9 and TRBJ2-1; 9 nucleotides match TRBD2. V gave up 5 bases and J gave up 0 bases; unmatched junction bases: 11. Germline V gene sequence: CDR1 SEHNR, CDR2 FQNEAQ (reference sequence). The CDR3 runs 18 residues. The CDR3 DNA sequence: TGTGCCAGCAGCCTAAAGACTAGCGGATATAGCTCCTACAATGAGCAGTTCTTC. This translates into CASSLKTSGYSSYNEQFF.

The chain couples TRBV5-1 to TRBJ1-1, with 10 bases fitting TRBD1. CDR1 is SGHRS, CDR2 YFSETQ, per germline. V trimming: 5 bases; J trimming: 8 bases; junction bases outside the gene matches: 12. The CDR3 consists of 15 residues. CDR3 DNA: TGCGCCAGCAGGACAGGGGGCAATAAAGACCCCGAAGCTTTCTTT. It encodes CASRTGGNKDPEAFF.

This chain joins TRBV28 and TRBJ1-2, with TRBD1 matching 10 bases. From germline, CDR1 is MDHEN and CDR2 SYDVKM. This CDR3 contains 16 residues. The V gene end was trimmed by 1 base and the J gene end by 4 bases; junction bases not matched to a gene: 6. The CDR3 protein is CASSLSGQGGSYGYTF. The CDR3 DNA reads TGTGCCAGCAGTTTATCCGGACAGGGGGGTAGCTATGGCTACACCTTC.

The chain joins TRBV4-2 to TRBJ2-2, with 13 bases fitting TRBD2. The germline V gene encodes CDR1 LGHNA and CDR2 YNFKEQ. There are 18 residues in the CDR3. The V and J ends lost 4 bases and 3 bases, in that order; junction bases with no gene match: 8. DNA for the CDR3: TGTGCCAGCAGCCCCGGGACTAGCGGGACCTGGGACACCGGGGAGCTGTTTTTT. This encodes CASSPGTSGTWDTGELFF.

This clone is a singleton in its sample. V gene TRBV7-3 combines with J gene TRBJ2-6; TRBD1 agrees at 10 bases. J gave up 15 bases and V 1 base, and 12 bases lay outside the gene matches. The CDR3 consists of 16 residues. Germline V CDR1 and CDR2: SGHTA, FQGTGA. CDR3 DNA: TGTGCCAGCAGCTTAATATTGGGACAGGGGCCGGAGTCCCTGACTTTC. Protein product: CASSLILGQGPESLTF.